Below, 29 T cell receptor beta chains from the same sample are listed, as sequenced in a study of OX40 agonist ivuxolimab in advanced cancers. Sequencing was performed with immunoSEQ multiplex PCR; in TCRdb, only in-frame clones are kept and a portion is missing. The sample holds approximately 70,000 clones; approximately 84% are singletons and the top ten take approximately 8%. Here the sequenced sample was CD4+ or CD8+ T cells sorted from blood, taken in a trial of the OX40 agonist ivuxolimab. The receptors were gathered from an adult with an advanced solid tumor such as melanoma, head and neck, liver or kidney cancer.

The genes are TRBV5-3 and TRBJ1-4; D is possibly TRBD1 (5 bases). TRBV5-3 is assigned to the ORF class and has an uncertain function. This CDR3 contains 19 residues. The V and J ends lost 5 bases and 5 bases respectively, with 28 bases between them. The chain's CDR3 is CARSSLRGRRLLLNEKLFF. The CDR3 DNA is TGTGCCAGAAGTTCGCTCCGGGGACGGCGATTGTTACTAAATGAAAAACTGTTTTTT.

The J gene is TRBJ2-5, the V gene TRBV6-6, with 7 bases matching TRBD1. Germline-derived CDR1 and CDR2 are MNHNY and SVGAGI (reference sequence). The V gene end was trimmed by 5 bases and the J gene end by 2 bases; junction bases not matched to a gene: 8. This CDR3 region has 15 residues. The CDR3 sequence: CASSPSYRGQETQYF. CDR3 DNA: TGTGCCAGCAGTCCATCATACAGGGGACAAGAGACCCAGTACTTC.

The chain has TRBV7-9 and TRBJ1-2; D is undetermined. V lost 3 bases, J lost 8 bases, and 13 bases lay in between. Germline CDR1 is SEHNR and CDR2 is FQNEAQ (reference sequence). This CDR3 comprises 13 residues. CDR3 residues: CASSLGNMQGYTF. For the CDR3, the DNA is TGTGCCAGCAGCTTGGGGAACATGCAAGGCTACACCTTC.

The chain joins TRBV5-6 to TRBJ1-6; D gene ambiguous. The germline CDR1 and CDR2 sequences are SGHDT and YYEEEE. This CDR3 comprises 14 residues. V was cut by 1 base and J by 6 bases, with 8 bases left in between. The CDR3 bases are TGTGCCAGCAGCTTGCCCTTGGCTAATTCACCCCTCCACTTT. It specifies CASSLPLANSPLHF.

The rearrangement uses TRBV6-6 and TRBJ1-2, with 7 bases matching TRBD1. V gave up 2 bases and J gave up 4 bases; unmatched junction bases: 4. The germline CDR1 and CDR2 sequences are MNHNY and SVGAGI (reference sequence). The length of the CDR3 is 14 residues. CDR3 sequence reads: CASSYTGESYGYTF. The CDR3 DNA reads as TGTGCCAGCAGTTACACAGGGGAATCCTATGGCTACACCTTC.

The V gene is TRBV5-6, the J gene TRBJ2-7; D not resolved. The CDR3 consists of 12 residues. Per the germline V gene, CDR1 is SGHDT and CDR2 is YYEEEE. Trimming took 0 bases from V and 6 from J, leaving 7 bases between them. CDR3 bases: TGTGCCAGCAGCTTGGAGGGTCTCGAGCAGTACTTC. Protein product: CASSLEGLEQYF.

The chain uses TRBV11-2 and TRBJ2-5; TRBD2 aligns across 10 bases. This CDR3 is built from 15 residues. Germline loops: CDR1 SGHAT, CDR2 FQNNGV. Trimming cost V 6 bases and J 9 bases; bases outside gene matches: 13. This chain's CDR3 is CASSRTSGDPGAQYF. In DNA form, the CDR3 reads TGTGCCAGCAGTCGGACTAGCGGAGACCCCGGGGCCCAGTACTTC. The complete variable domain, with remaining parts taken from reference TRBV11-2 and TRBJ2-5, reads EAGVAQSPRYKIIEKRQSVAFWCNPISGHATLYWYQQILGQGPKLLIQFQNNGVVDDSQLPKDRFSAERLKGVDSTLKIQPAKLEDSAVYLCASSRTSGDPGAQYFGPGTRLLVL.

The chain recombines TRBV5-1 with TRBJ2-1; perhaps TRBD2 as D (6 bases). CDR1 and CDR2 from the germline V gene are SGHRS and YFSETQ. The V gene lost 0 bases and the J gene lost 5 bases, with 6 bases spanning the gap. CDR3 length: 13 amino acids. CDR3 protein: CASSLGLDNEQFF. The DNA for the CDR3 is TGCGCCAGCAGCTTGGGACTAGACAATGAGCAGTTCTTC.

CDR3 DNA sequence: TGTGCCAGCAGCGCCAGGGATCCCTACAATGAGCAGTTCTTC. Translating it yields CASSARDPYNEQFF. J is TRBJ2-1 and V is TRBV14, with D maybe TRBD1 (5 bases). Trimming removed 5 bases from V and 2 bases from J, with 10 bases in between. The length of the CDR3 is 14 residues. Germline lookup yields CDR1 SGHDN and CDR2 FVKESK.

CDR3 residues: CASTGGNGYTF. The CDR3 DNA is TGTGCCAGCACCGGGGGCAATGGCTACACCTTC. The J gene is TRBJ1-2, the V gene TRBV27, with D possibly TRBD1 on 6 matching bases. The CDR3 is made up of 11 amino acids. The germline V gene encodes CDR1 MNHEY and CDR2 SMNVEV (reference sequence). V dropped 7 bases and J dropped 6 bases, with 9 bases sitting between them.

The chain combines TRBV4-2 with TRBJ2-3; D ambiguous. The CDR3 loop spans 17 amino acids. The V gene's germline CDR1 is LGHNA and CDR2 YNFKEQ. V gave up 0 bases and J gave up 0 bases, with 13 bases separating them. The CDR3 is CASSQDIGGSSTDTQYF. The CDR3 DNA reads TGTGCCAGCAGCCAAGACATAGGCGGATCTAGCACAGATACGCAGTATTTT.

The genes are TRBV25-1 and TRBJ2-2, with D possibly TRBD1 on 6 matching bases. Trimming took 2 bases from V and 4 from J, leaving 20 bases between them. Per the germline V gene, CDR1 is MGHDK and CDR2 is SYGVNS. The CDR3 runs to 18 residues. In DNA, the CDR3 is TGTGCCAGCAGTGAAAGCACAGGGTGGGGCCCGGTCACCGGGGAGCTGTTTTTT. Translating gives CASSESTGWGPVTGELFF.

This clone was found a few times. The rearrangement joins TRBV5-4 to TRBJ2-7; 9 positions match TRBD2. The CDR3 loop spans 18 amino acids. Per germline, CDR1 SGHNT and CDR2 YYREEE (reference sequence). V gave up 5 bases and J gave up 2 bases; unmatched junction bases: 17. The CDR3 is CASSLRAGGSSYPYEQYF. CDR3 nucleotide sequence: TGTGCCAGCAGTCTCAGGGCGGGAGGGTCCTCTTACCCCTACGAGCAGTACTTC.

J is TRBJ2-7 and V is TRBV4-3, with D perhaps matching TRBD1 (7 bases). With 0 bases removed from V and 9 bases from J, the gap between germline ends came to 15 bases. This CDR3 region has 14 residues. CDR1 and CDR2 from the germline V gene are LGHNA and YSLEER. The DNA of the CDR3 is TGCGCCAGCAGCCAAGACCCCGGCAGGGGGGCGCAGTACTTC. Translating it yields CASSQDPGRGAQYF.

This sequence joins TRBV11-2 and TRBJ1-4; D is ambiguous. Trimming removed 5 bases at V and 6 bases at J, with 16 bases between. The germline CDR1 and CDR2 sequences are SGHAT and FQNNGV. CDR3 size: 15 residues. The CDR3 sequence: CASSRPPPNHEKLFF. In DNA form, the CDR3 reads TGTGCCAGCAGCCGACCCCCGCCTAACCATGAAAAACTGTTTTTT.

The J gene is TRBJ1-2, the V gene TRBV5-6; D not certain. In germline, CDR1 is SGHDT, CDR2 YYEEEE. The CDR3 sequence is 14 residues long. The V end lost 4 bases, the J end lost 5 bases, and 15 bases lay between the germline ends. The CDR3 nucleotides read TGTGCCAGCAGCCGGCCTGGACGGATGTATGGCTACACCTTC. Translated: CASSRPGRMYGYTF. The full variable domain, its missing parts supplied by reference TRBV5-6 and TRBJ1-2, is DAGVTQSPTHLIKTRGQQVTLRCSPKSGHDTVSWYQQALGQGPQFIFQYYEEEERQRGNFPDRFSGHQFPNYSSELNVNALLLGDSALYLCASSRPGRMYGYTFGSGTRLTVV.

CDR3 amino acids: CASSLLLVRKSTDTQYF. The CDR3 coding sequence is TGTGCCAGCAGCTTACTACTCGTCAGGAAAAGCACAGATACGCAGTATTTT. The V gene is TRBV7-2, the J gene TRBJ2-3; the D is unclear. The CDR3 extends over 17 amino acids. Trimming took off 2 bases at V and 0 bases at J, with 15 bases between the two ends. Germline-derived CDR1 and CDR2 are SGHTA and FQGNSA.

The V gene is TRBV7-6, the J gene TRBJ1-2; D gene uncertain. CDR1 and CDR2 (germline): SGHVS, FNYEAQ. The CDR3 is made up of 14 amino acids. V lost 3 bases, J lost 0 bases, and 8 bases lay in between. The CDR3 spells CASSLGGANYGYTF. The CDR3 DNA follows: TGTGCCAGCAGCTTGGGCGGAGCTAACTATGGCTACACCTTC.

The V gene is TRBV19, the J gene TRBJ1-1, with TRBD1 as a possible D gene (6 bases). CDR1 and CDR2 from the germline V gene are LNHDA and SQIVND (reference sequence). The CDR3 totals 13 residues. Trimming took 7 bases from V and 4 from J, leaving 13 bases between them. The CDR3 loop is CASNQGRGTEAFF. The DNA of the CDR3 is TGTGCCAGTAATCAGGGGAGAGGCACTGAAGCTTTCTTT.

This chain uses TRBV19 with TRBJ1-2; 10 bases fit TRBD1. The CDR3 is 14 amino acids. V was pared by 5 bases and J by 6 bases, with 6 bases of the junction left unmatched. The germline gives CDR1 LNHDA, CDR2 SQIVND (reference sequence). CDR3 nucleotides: TGTGCCAGTAGTTTTAGACAGGGGGCACATGGCTACACCTTC. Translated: CASSFRQGAHGYTF. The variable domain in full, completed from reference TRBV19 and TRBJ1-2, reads DGGITQSPKYLFRKEGQNVTLSCEQNLNHDAMYWYRQDPGQGLRLIYYSQIVNDFQKGDIAEGYSVSREKKESFPLTVTSAQKNPTAFYLCASSFRQGAHGYTFGSGTRLTVV.

CDR3 protein: CASSLVGGGNYGYTF. The CDR3 DNA sequence: TGCGCCAGCAGCTTGGTTGGGGGAGGCAACTATGGCTACACCTTC. The chain joins TRBV5-1 to TRBJ1-2; a possible D gene is TRBD1 (5 bases). The germline V and J ends were trimmed by 0 bases and 2 bases, with 11 bases remaining between them. The length of the CDR3 is 15 residues. Germline assignment: CDR1 SGHRS and CDR2 YFSETQ.

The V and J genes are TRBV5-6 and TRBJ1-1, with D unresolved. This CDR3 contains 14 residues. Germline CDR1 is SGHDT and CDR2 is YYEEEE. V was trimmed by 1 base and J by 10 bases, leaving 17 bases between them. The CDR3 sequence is CASSLSGQSNVAFF. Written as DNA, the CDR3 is TGTGCCAGCAGCTTGTCAGGCCAGAGCAACGTAGCTTTCTTT.

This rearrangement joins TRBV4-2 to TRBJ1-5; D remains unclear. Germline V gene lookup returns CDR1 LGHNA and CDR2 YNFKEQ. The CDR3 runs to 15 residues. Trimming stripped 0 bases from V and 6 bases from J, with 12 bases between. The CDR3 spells CASSQDPASGQPQHF. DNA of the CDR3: TGTGCCAGCAGCCAAGACCCAGCCTCCGGTCAGCCCCAGCATTTT.

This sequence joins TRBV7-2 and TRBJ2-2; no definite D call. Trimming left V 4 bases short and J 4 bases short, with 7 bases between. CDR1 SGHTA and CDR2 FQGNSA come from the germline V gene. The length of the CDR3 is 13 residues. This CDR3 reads CASSSGSTGELFF. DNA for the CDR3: TGTGCCAGCAGCTCGGGCTCCACCGGGGAGCTGTTTTTT.

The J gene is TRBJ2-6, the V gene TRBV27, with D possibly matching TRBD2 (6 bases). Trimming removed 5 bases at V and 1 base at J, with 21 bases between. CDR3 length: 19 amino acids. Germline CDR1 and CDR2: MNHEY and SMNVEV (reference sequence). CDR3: CASSTRTNPSGSGANVLTF. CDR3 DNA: TGTGCCAGCAGTACCAGGACTAACCCGAGCGGGTCTGGGGCCAACGTCCTGACTTTC.

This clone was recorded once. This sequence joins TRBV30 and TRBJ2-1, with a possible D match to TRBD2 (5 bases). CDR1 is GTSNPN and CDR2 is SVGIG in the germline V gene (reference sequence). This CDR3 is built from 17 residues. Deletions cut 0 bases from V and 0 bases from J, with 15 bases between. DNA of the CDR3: TGTGCCTGGAGTGTACTGAGACGGGGTAGCTCCTACAATGAGCAGTTCTTC. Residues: CAWSVLRRGSSYNEQFF.

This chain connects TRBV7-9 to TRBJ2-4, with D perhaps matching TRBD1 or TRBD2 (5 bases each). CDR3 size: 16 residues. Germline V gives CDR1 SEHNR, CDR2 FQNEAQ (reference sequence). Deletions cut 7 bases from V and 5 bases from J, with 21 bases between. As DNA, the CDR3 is TGTGCCAGCACCCCCCTACGGGGCCGAAAGGAAAACATTCAGTACTTC. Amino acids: CASTPLRGRKENIQYF.

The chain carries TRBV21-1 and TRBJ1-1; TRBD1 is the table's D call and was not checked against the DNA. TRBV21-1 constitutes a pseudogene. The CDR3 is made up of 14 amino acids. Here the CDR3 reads CASREGGGCTEAFF. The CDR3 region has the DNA TGTGCCAGCAGAGAGGGTGGGGGCTGCACTGAAGCTTTCTTT.

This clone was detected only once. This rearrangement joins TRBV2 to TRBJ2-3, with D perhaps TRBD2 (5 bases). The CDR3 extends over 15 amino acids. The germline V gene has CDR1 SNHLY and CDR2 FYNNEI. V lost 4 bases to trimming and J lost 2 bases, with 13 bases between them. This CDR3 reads CASSGVSGNTDTQYF. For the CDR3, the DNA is TGTGCCAGCAGTGGCGTTTCGGGGAACACAGATACGCAGTATTTT.